This TCR beta chain was identified during a study of shared clonotypes between healthy human individuals. General study results and limits: Across subsets, estimated richness was generally greater for naive than for memory populations. Sharing across several donors was seen in around 5.1% of naive CD4 clonotypes.

Worth noting for this clone: The antigen is undetermined.

Each subset's genomic DNA was shared equally among a number of immunoSEQ plates. In the original workflow: ImmunoSEQ output lacked quality scores and full-length reads, limiting matched filtering. Sequencing was performed with immunoSEQ multiplex PCR; in TCRdb, only in-frame clones are kept and a portion is missing. V and J calls and clone size are as listed in that table; D and trimming were resolved from the DNA. Here the sample spans 1.5 million to 1.9 million clones, nearly 99% being singletons. J gave up 3 bases and V 4 bases, and 7 bases lay outside the gene matches. Germline values: CDR1 LNHDA, CDR2 SQIVND (reference sequence). CDR3 size: 15 residues.

The V gene is TRBV19, the J gene TRBJ2-7; 9 bases line up with TRBD1. The sequenced sample consisted of naive CD4+ T cells sorted from blood. The subset: CD45RA+ positively selected. The TCR sequence derives from a man aged 30 to 39 in good health. CDR3 protein: CASSKPGQGFYEQYF. Here the CDR3 DNA reads TGTGCCAGTAGTAAACCGGGACAGGGCTTCTACGAGCAGTACTTC.